Each of the 24 T cell receptor beta chains below was sequenced from the same sample in a study of blood T cell repertoires in COVID-19. Using immunoSEQ multiplex PCR, the repertoire was profiled, and TCRdb retains in-frame clones only, with some absent. The sample lists 45,000 or so clones, more than 75% seen once, with 3% to 5% in the top ten. The sequenced sample was peripheral blood. These receptors were collected from a man between 40 and 49 years old with COVID-19, enrolled during active disease.

The chain joins TRBV5-6 to TRBJ1-2; a weak D match, TRBD1 (5 bases). V was trimmed by 3 bases and J by 4 bases, leaving 16 bases between them. The length of the CDR3 is 15 residues. CDR1 is SGHDT and CDR2 is YYEEEE in the germline V gene. The DNA for the CDR3 is TGTGCCAGCAGCTCCTTGGGAGGGGAATCCTATGGCTACACCTTC. It encodes CASSSLGGESYGYTF.

The chain links TRBV6-6 to TRBJ1-3; TRBD1 aligns across 7 bases. Germline V CDR1 and CDR2: MNHNY, SVGAGI (reference sequence). This CDR3 comprises 14 residues. The ends lost 2 bases at V and 6 bases at J; junction bases unmatched: 4. CDR3 sequence: CASSYKGAVNTIYF. DNA for the CDR3: TGTGCCAGCAGTTACAAGGGGGCCGTAAACACCATATATTTT.

V usage is TRBV6-5 and J usage is TRBJ2-7; no firm D call. Germline values: CDR1 MNHEY, CDR2 SVGAGI. The CDR3 runs 13 residues. Trimming removed 8 bases from V and 2 bases from J, with 13 bases in between. The CDR3 spells CASERAGTYEQYF. The CDR3 DNA reads as TGTGCCAGCGAAAGAGCAGGAACCTACGAGCAGTACTTC.

This chain links TRBV5-1 with TRBJ2-1; TRBD2 agrees at 7 bases. J lost 8 bases, V lost 4 bases, and 12 bases had no gene match. The CDR3 consists of 15 residues. Germline V gives CDR1 SGHRS, CDR2 YFSETQ. The DNA for the CDR3 is TGCGCCAGCAGCCCCGGGACTAACTTTAGGGATGAGCAGTTCTTC. This sequence encodes CASSPGTNFRDEQFF.

The chain has TRBV9 and TRBJ1-1; a possible D gene is TRBD1 (6 bases). The CDR3 is made up of 13 amino acids. Between the trimmed V and J ends, which lost 4 bases and 11 bases, there was a span of 18 bases. CDR1 is SGDLS and CDR2 is YYNGEE in the germline V gene. This CDR3 is CASSQWATGRAFF. The CDR3 coding sequence is TGTGCCAGCAGCCAATGGGCAACAGGGCGGGCTTTCTTT.

V and J are TRBV4-2 and TRBJ2-2, with D possibly matching TRBD2 (5 bases). Germline V gene sequence: CDR1 LGHNA, CDR2 YNFKEQ. The CDR3 has 17 residues. The V end lost 1 base, the J end lost 0 bases, and 12 bases lay between the germline ends. The CDR3 bases are TGTGCCAGCAGCCAAGTAGGAGCGGATACGAACACCGGGGAGCTGTTTTTT. Translated, it gives CASSQVGADTNTGELFF.

A few counts support this clone. The chain couples TRBV7-9 to TRBJ2-3, with TRBD2 as a possible D gene (6 bases). The CDR3 loop spans 15 amino acids. Germline assignment: CDR1 SEHNR and CDR2 FQNEAQ (reference sequence). The germline V and J ends were trimmed by 4 bases and 3 bases, with 14 bases remaining between them. The CDR3, as DNA: TGTGCCAGCAGCTCGTCCGGGGGTGGGACAGATACGCAGTATTTT. Amino acids: CASSSSGGGTDTQYF. The full variable domain, rest sourced from reference TRBV7-9 and TRBJ2-3, is DTGVSQNPRHKITKRGQNVTFRCDPISEHNRLYWYRQTLGQGPEFLTYFQNEAQLEKSRLLSDRFSAERPKGSFSTLEIQRTEQGDSAMYLCASSSSGGGTDTQYFGPGTRLTVL.

The V and J genes are TRBV28 and TRBJ2-7; D perhaps matches TRBD1 (5 bases). CDR1 MDHEN and CDR2 SYDVKM come from the germline V gene. The V end lost 7 bases, the J end lost 2 bases, and 12 bases lay between the germline ends. The CDR3 has 13 amino acids. The CDR3 protein is CASIEQATYEQYF. The DNA of the CDR3 is TGTGCCAGCATCGAACAGGCGACCTACGAGCAGTACTTC.

This sequence joins TRBV6-5 and TRBJ1-1, with 10 bases lining up with TRBD1. Germline V gene data show CDR1 as MNHEY and CDR2 as SVGAGI. The CDR3 is made up of 14 amino acids. After removal of 6 bases from V and 1 base from J, the junction contained 2 bases not matched to a gene. CDR3 sequence: CASRTGGSNTEAFF. The DNA of the CDR3 is TGTGCCAGCAGGACAGGGGGCTCGAACACTGAAGCTTTCTTT.

The rearrangement joins TRBV5-4 to TRBJ2-2; 7 bases are shared with TRBD2. The junction had 2 bases not matched to a gene; V was cut back by 0 bases and J by 3 bases. CDR1 is SGHNT, CDR2 YYREEE, per germline (reference sequence). The CDR3 sequence is 15 residues long. The CDR3 protein is CASSLALADTGELFF. In nucleotides, the CDR3 is TGTGCCAGCAGCTTGGCTCTAGCGGACACCGGGGAGCTGTTTTTT.

The V gene is TRBV7-8, the J gene TRBJ2-1; 11 bases agree with TRBD1. Trimming took 5 bases from V and 4 from J; bases not matched to a gene: 7. The V gene's germline CDR1 is SGHVS and CDR2 FQNEAQ. The CDR3 extends over 16 amino acids. The CDR3 here is CASSEDRGQGYNEQFF. DNA of the CDR3: TGTGCCAGCAGCGAGGACAGGGGGCAGGGTTACAATGAGCAGTTCTTC.

The chain employs TRBV7-9 and TRBJ1-6; D is unclear. Per the germline V gene, CDR1 is SEHNR and CDR2 is FQNEAQ (reference sequence). This CDR3 is built from 17 residues. Trimming cost V 1 base and J 6 bases, with 16 bases left between them. The CDR3 bases are TGTGCCAGCAGCTTAGGTTCGTGGGGAGACACTAATTCACCCCTCCACTTT. Its translation: CASSLGSWGDTNSPLHF.

The chain links TRBV27 to TRBJ2-3; 9 positions match TRBD2. This CDR3 contains 16 residues. J gave up 1 base and V 5 bases, and 7 bases lay outside the gene matches. Germline CDR1 is MNHEY and CDR2 is SMNVEV (reference sequence). CDR3 nucleotide sequence: TGTGCCAGCAGTATCCCGGGACTAGCTGGCACAGATACGCAGTATTTT. Its protein product is CASSIPGLAGTDTQYF.

The chain links TRBV9 to TRBJ2-7; 7 bases line up with TRBD2. V shed 0 bases and J 2 bases; nucleotides not matched to a gene: 5. This CDR3 is built from 15 residues. In germline, CDR1 is SGDLS, CDR2 YYNGEE. The CDR3 is CASSVGREPAYEQYF. DNA for the CDR3: TGTGCCAGCAGCGTAGGGCGGGAGCCGGCCTACGAGCAGTACTTC.

The chain carries TRBV27 and TRBJ2-7; 7 bases line up with TRBD1. Germline assignment: CDR1 MNHEY and CDR2 SMNVEV (reference sequence). V was pared by 0 bases and J by 2 bases, with 7 bases of the junction left unmatched. The CDR3 contains 16 residues. The CDR3 DNA reads TGTGCCAGCAGTTTATCGTTGACAGGGAGAACCTACGAGCAGTACTTC. Amino acids: CASSLSLTGRTYEQYF.

The count of this clone is one. The chain links TRBV7-3 to TRBJ2-1; weak D call: TRBD1 (5 bases). Deletions cut 5 bases from V and 8 bases from J, with 16 bases between. The length of the CDR3 is 14 residues. Per the germline V gene, CDR1 is SGHTA and CDR2 is FQGTGA. The CDR3 sequence is CASSQGVADHEQFF. For the CDR3, the DNA is TGTGCCAGCAGCCAAGGGGTAGCCGACCATGAGCAGTTCTTC.

This chain joins TRBV6-6 and TRBJ2-1; 14 nucleotides agree with TRBD2. Germline CDR1 and CDR2: MNHNY and SVGAGI (reference sequence). V lost 5 bases and J lost 0; bases outside the gene matches: 15. This CDR3 is built from 21 residues. The CDR3 spells CASSHPLGLAGAASSYNEQFF. Here the CDR3 DNA reads TGTGCCAGCAGTCACCCCCTGGGACTAGCGGGAGCCGCGAGCTCCTACAATGAGCAGTTCTTC.

The V call is TRBV27, the J call TRBJ1-6; D is unresolved. V was clipped by 3 bases and J by 14 bases, with 11 bases between them. This CDR3 comprises 12 residues. Germline CDR1 and CDR2: MNHEY and SMNVEV (reference sequence). CDR3 protein: CASSFSRGTLHF. As DNA, the CDR3 is TGTGCCAGCAGTTTCTCCCGGGGAACCCTCCACTTT.

In its sample, this clone was seen a few times. CDR3 residues: CASISTVGNQPQHF. CDR3 bases: TGTGCCAGCATTTCGACTGTTGGCAATCAGCCCCAGCATTTT. The chain uses TRBV28 and TRBJ1-5; D gene ambiguous. The CDR3 sequence is 14 residues long. V lost 7 bases to trimming and J lost 2 bases, with 12 bases between them. Germline CDR1 MDHEN, CDR2 SYDVKM.

The chain carries TRBV2 and TRBJ2-1; D is perhaps TRBD1 (6 bases). Trimming pared 2 bases from V and 7 bases from J, leaving 9 bases between. This CDR3 comprises 13 residues. The germline gives CDR1 SNHLY, CDR2 FYNNEI. The CDR3 coding sequence is TGTGCCAGCAGTGAACAGGGGATGAATGAGCAGTTCTTC. This encodes CASSEQGMNEQFF.

A single count supports this clone. The V gene is TRBV3-1 (or the pseudogene TRBV3-2), the J gene TRBJ2-1, with 11 nucleotides matching TRBD2. Trimming at V came to 0 bases and at J to 6 bases, leaving 13 bases not matched to a gene. The CDR3 covers 19 residues. The germline V gene encodes CDR1 LGHDT and CDR2 YNNKEL (reference sequence). In DNA form, the CDR3 reads TGTGCCAGCAGCCAAGAGGCTGGGACTAGCGGTACCAGGGGCAATGAGCAGTTCTTC. Translation: CASSQEAGTSGTRGNEQFF.

The sample holds a few counts of this clone. The rearrangement links TRBV7-3 to TRBJ2-3; 7 positions agree with TRBD2. The germline V gene has CDR1 SGHTA and CDR2 FQGTGA. V lost 2 bases to trimming and J lost 2 bases; unmatched junction nucleotides: 4. This CDR3 comprises 15 residues. CDR3 bases: TGTGCCAGCAGCTTAGGGACTACACCCACAGATACGCAGTATTTT. Its translation: CASSLGTTPTDTQYF.

V and J are TRBV5-1 and TRBJ2-1; the match to TRBD2 covers 8 bases. The V gene's germline CDR1 is SGHRS and CDR2 YFSETQ. With 3 bases clipped from V and 7 bases from J, the junction kept 15 bases outside the gene matches. The CDR3 is made up of 17 amino acids. The DNA of the CDR3 is TGCGCCAGCAGCTCCCTAGCCGGGGGGGCCGTGGGGAATGAGCAGTTCTTC. Encoded protein: CASSSLAGGAVGNEQFF.

The chain carries TRBV6-1 and TRBJ2-1; D perhaps matches TRBD2 (5 bases). Germline CDR1 is MNHNS and CDR2 is SASEGT. V gave up 0 bases and J gave up 4 bases, with 7 bases separating them. The CDR3 has 14 residues. For the CDR3, the DNA is TGTGCCAGCAGTGAAGCGTGGAGGTACAATGAGCAGTTCTTC. It yields the protein CASSEAWRYNEQFF.